This record covers a single T cell receptor (beta chain). Its target is not known. This specimen belongs to a study of cytomegalovirus exposure and HLA in healthy donors. Study-wide results and limits: In vitro, a few CMV-associated chains proved specific for CMV antigens. Listed as cytomegalovirus-associated were 150 to 200 TCR beta chains.

Sequencing used immunoSEQ multiplex PCR; TCRdb keeps in-frame clones, though not all of them. The sample includes around 300,000 clones, roughly nine tenths of them seen just once. CDR1 is MDHEN, CDR2 SYDVKM, per germline. Deletions cut 7 bases from V and 6 bases from J, with 16 bases between. The CDR3 is made up of 14 amino acids. The receptor's source is a woman in her 30s in good health and CMV-seropositive. The sequencing input was PBMCs. This chain links TRBV28 with TRBJ1-5; D is unclear. The CDR3 coding sequence is TGTGCCAGCAAAAAGCCGACGGTTGGTCAGCCCCAGCATTTT. Amino acid sequence: CASKKPTVGQPQHF.